This TCR beta chain was captured by sequencing in a study of cytomegalovirus exposure and HLA in healthy donors. This clone was recorded only once. As yet, its antigen is unknown. Study outcomes and limitations: Excluded were some V segments that proved indistinguishable, including TRBV6-2 and TRBV6-3. With later analysis, a missense DCLRE1C variant became linked to TCR beta V- and J-gene trimming.

The PCR made use of 60 Vbeta and 13 Jbeta primers. Here immunoSEQ multiplex PCR was the method, and the copy in TCRdb shows in-frame clones only, minus some. The table shows 100,000 to 150,000 clones, with approximately 78% occurring only once. Looked up from germline, CDR1 is LNHDA and CDR2 is SQIVND (reference sequence). With 5 bases clipped from V and 8 bases from J, the junction kept 4 bases outside the gene matches. The CDR3 is made up of 13 amino acids. Sample: PBMCs. The TCR originated in a woman aged 40 to 55 in good health and CMV-seropositive. This rearrangement joins TRBV19 to TRBJ1-4, with 8 bases that match TRBD1. CDR3 coding DNA: TGTGCCAGTAGTGTGCAGGGGGCAGAAAAACTGTTTTTT. Translating it yields CASSVQGAEKLFF.